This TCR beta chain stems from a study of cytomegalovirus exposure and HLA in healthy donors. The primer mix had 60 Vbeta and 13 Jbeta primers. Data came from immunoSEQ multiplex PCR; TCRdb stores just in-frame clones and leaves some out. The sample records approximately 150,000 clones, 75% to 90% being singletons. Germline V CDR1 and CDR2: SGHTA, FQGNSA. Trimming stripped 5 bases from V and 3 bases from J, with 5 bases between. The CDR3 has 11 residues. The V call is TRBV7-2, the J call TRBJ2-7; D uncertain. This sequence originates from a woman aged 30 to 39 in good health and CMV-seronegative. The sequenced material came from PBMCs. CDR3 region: CASSNSYEQYF. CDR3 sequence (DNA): TGTGCCAGCAGCAATAGCTACGAGCAGTACTTC.